The 18 T cell receptor beta chains reported below all come from one sample, sequenced in a study of blood T cells in healthy people across ages. With a J-beta primer mix and a sample-barcoded 5' primer, a second PCR ran roughly 7 to 11 cycles. TCRdb reanalysed the 5' RACE reads using MiXCR and keeps one entry per CDR3 protein. The sample consists of hundreds of thousands of distinct CDR3 sequences, roughly 20% of them appearing once. The sample consisted of blood. The receptors originated from a man in his sixties or seventies in good health.

This clonotype was observed many times. V usage is TRBV29-1 and J usage is TRBJ2-1, with D tentatively TRBD1 (5 bases). Trimming removed 6 bases at V and 8 bases at J, with 14 bases between. Germline V gene data show CDR1 as SQVTM and CDR2 as ANQGSEA. The CDR3 sequence is 12 residues long. The CDR3 region is CSVDQKGDEQFF. As DNA, the CDR3 is TGCAGCGTGGACCAAAAAGGGGATGAGCAGTTCTTC.

This clonotype has just a few counts. J is TRBJ2-3 and V is TRBV6-1, with D possibly being TRBD1 or TRBD2 (5 bases each). CDR3 size: 15 residues. Trimming pared 7 bases from V and 2 bases from J, leaving 16 bases between. CDR1 is MNHNS, CDR2 SASEGT, per germline. CDR3 nucleotide sequence: TGTGCCAGCATCCTATCGGGACCAAACACAGATACGCAGTATTTT. Translating it yields CASILSGPNTDTQYF.

This clonotype was seen more than once but under ten times. The chain uses TRBV24-1 and TRBJ1-1; D not certain. The CDR3 spans 15 residues. Germline V lookup: CDR1 KGHDR, CDR2 SFDVKD. V was shortened by 2 bases and J by 3 bases, with 12 bases between the two germline ends. CDR3 amino acids: CATSDSVGSDTEAFF. The CDR3 nucleotides are TGTGCCACCAGTGATTCCGTGGGCTCAGACACTGAAGCTTTCTTT.

This clonotype appeared a few times. The chain links TRBV11-2 to TRBJ2-1; 10 nucleotides line up with TRBD2. Germline CDR1 reads SGHAT; CDR2 reads FQNNGV. CDR3 length: 17 amino acids. The V and J ends lost 0 bases and 9 bases, in that order; junction bases with no gene match: 11. The CDR3: CASSLEILAGAQSEQFF. CDR3 DNA: TGTGCCAGCAGCTTAGAGATCCTAGCGGGGGCCCAAAGTGAGCAGTTCTTC.

In its sample, this clonotype was seen a few times. The chain couples TRBV20-1 to TRBJ2-7; 12 nucleotides line up with TRBD2. Per the germline V gene, CDR1 is DFQATT and CDR2 is SNEGSKA (reference sequence). The V gene end was trimmed by 5 bases and the J gene end by 5 bases; junction bases not matched to a gene: 4. This CDR3 is built from 13 residues. The CDR3 protein is CSASSGRANEQYV. CDR3 DNA: TGCAGTGCTTCTAGCGGGAGGGCGAACGAGCAGTACGTC.

This clonotype has more than one count but fewer than ten. This sequence joins TRBV7-2 and TRBJ2-3, with 11 bases matching TRBD2. The CDR3 extends over 15 amino acids. Germline V gene lookup returns CDR1 SGHTA and CDR2 FQGNSA. After removal of 5 bases from V and 2 bases from J, the junction contained 3 bases not matched to a gene. CDR3 in amino acids: CASSQGLAVTDTQYF. CDR3 DNA: TGTGCCAGCAGCCAGGGACTAGCGGTCACAGATACGCAGTATTTT. The full variable domain, rest sourced from reference TRBV7-2 and TRBJ2-3, is GAGVSQSPSNKVTEKGKDVELRCDPISGHTALYWYRQSLGQGLEFLIYFQGNSAPDKSGLPSDRFSAERTGGSVSTLTIQRTQQEDSAVYLCASSQGLAVTDTQYFGPGTRLTVL.

This clonotype turned up a few times. The chain recombines TRBV6-6 with TRBJ2-1; D remains unclear. V was cut by 8 bases and J by 12 bases, with 23 bases left in between. There are 14 residues in the CDR3. Germline CDR1 is MNHNY and CDR2 is SVGAGI (reference sequence). The CDR3 nucleotides read TGTGCCAGCTACAACGGGCTGGTGCAATCTGGGCAGTTCTTC. Translation gives CASYNGLVQSGQFF.

This sequence joins TRBV20-1 and TRBJ2-5, with D tentatively TRBD2 (7 bases). Germline V gene sequence: CDR1 DFQATT, CDR2 SNEGSKA (reference sequence). The CDR3 consists of 16 residues. V lost 3 bases, J lost 4 bases, and 21 bases lay in between. CDR3 sequence: CSASRVGGGPRETQYF. CDR3 nucleotide sequence: TGCAGTGCTAGTCGGGTAGGGGGAGGGCCCCGAGAGACCCAGTACTTC.

This clonotype has only a few counts. The V call is TRBV3-1, the J call TRBJ2-2; 9 positions match TRBD2. The CDR3 runs 15 residues. V was clipped by 10 bases and J by 6 bases; unmatched bases: 12. Per germline, CDR1 LGHDT and CDR2 YNNKEL (reference sequence). CDR3 in amino acids: CATTAVAGVSGELFF. CDR3 nucleotides: TGTGCCACCACCGCAGTAGCGGGAGTCTCCGGGGAGCTGTTTTTT.

This clonotype turned up a few times. DNA for the CDR3: TGTGCCACCAGTGATCGGACGGCGTTTTCATACAATGAGCAGTTCTTC. It is translated as CATSDRTAFSYNEQFF. V and J are TRBV24-1 and TRBJ2-1; no reliable D call. V shed 3 bases and J shed 4 bases, with 15 bases lying between them. Germline V gene lookup returns CDR1 KGHDR and CDR2 SFDVKD. The CDR3 runs 16 residues.

The CDR3 sequence is CASSQGVSRLTDTQYF. In DNA, the CDR3 is TGTGCCAGCAGCCAAGGGGTATCGAGGCTCACAGATACGCAGTATTTT. The J gene is TRBJ2-3, the V gene TRBV14; no clear D gene. V was clipped by 1 base and J by 2 bases, with 13 bases between them. The CDR3 consists of 16 residues. Germline-derived CDR1 and CDR2 are SGHDN and FVKESK.

The chain is built from TRBV5-1 and TRBJ2-3; 13 positions match TRBD2. Losses at the gene ends were 4 bases for V and 6 bases for J; bases not matched to a gene: 11. The germline V gene encodes CDR1 SGHRS and CDR2 YFSETQ. The CDR3 consists of 17 residues. Here the CDR3 reads CASSTPGLAGVADTQYF. The CDR3 bases are TGCGCCAGCAGCACCCCTGGACTAGCGGGGGTCGCGGATACGCAGTATTTT.

The chain couples TRBV27 to TRBJ2-5, with D perhaps matching TRBD1 (6 bases). V gave up 6 bases and J gave up 5 bases, with 13 bases separating them. The CDR3 has 13 residues. Germline V CDR1 and CDR2: MNHEY, SMNVEV (reference sequence). The chain's CDR3 is CASRKQGRETQYF. The CDR3 coding sequence is TGTGCCAGCAGGAAACAGGGACGGGAGACCCAGTACTTC.

This chain uses TRBV29-1 with TRBJ2-5; no clear D gene. The V gene's germline CDR1 is SQVTM and CDR2 ANQGSEA. The CDR3 totals 17 residues. The V end lost 2 bases, the J end lost 5 bases, and 24 bases lay between the germline ends. The CDR3 loop reads CSVEWVKGPTYGETQYF. The CDR3 DNA follows: TGCAGCGTTGAATGGGTCAAAGGACCGACATATGGGGAGACCCAGTACTTC.

The chain employs TRBV5-1 and TRBJ2-5; unclear D gene. The CDR3 contains 11 residues. From germline, CDR1 is SGHRS and CDR2 YFSETQ. V was pared by 5 bases and J by 5 bases, with 7 bases between. Written as DNA, the CDR3 is TGCGCCAGCAGGGAAGCGGAGACCCAGTACTTC. This translates into CASREAETQYF.

This chain uses TRBV7-3 with TRBJ2-3; D may be TRBD2 (6 bases). Trimming stripped 1 base from V and 0 bases from J, with 11 bases between. The CDR3 has 16 residues. The germline gives CDR1 SGHTA, CDR2 FQGTGA. The CDR3 region is CASSLIGGTSTDTQYF. The CDR3 bases are TGTGCCAGCAGCTTAATCGGCGGGACGAGCACAGATACGCAGTATTTT.

This clonotype appeared a few times. V gene TRBV15 combines with J gene TRBJ2-3, with 7 positions matching TRBD2. The CDR3 contains 16 residues. V lost 4 bases to trimming and J lost 8 bases; unmatched junction nucleotides: 15. Germline-derived CDR1 and CDR2 are LNHNV and YYDKDF (reference sequence). CDR3 DNA: TGTGCCACCAGCAAAAATTTAGCGGGCCCCACGGGTACGCAGTATTTT. Protein: CATSKNLAGPTGTQYF.

This clonotype was recorded a few times. This chain uses TRBV5-1 with TRBJ2-5; D ambiguous. V lost 0 bases, J lost 4 bases, and 7 bases lay in between. The germline V gene encodes CDR1 SGHRS and CDR2 YFSETQ. CDR3 length: 13 amino acids. CDR3 nucleotide sequence: TGCGCCAGCAGCTTGGGACTTTTAGAGACCCAGTACTTC. It codes for CASSLGLLETQYF.